This TCR beta chain is from a study of blood T cells in healthy people across ages. V lost 4 bases and J 9 bases, leaving 11 bases between the germline ends. This CDR3 is 13 amino acids long. The germline CDR1 and CDR2 sequences are SGHRS and YFSETQ. Using a J-beta primer mix together with a sample-barcoded 5' primer, a second PCR was run for roughly 7 to 11 cycles. Every cDNA molecule carried a tag from a template-switch adaptor bearing 12 random nucleotides. TCRdb passed the 5' RACE reads through MiXCR, listing each CDR3 protein once. The sample has 1.5 million to 2 million distinct CDR3 sequences, around 50% seen once; the top ten hold approximately 2%.

What was sequenced was blood. The TCR originated in a woman aged 40 to 55 in good health. V and J are TRBV5-1 and TRBJ1-6, with a possible D match to TRBD1 (5 bases). The CDR3 region is CASSTAGASPLHF. CDR3 coding DNA: TGCGCCAGCAGCACTGCTGGGGCTTCACCCCTCCACTTT.